This is a list of T cell receptor beta chains from one sample in a study of Ad26.COV2.S vaccination and SARS-CoV-2 variants. Measured with immunoSEQ multiplex PCR; TCRdb has only the in-frame clones, and not every one. The table shows about 320,000 clones, with around 81% occurring only once. The specimen comprised peripheral blood, sampled in a trial of Ad26.COV2.S vaccine versus placebo. These receptors were taken from a person between 18 and 65 years old who received the Ad26.COV2.S COVID-19 vaccine or a placebo. Each CDR3 is given without its conserved first and last residue. Fields, in order: CDR3 protein, J gene, clone size, V gene. Size is omitted from some rows. Given values are once, few, many or a class for expanded clones.

cdr3_aa: ASSLGLGTASGNTIY; j_call: TRBJ1-3; clone_size: NA; v_call: TRBV6-6
cdr3_aa: ASRQVGTDEQF; j_call: TRBJ2-1; clone_size: NA; v_call: TRBV6-5
cdr3_aa: ASSLTGKTYGYT; j_call: TRBJ1-2; clone_size: NA; v_call: TRBV4-2
cdr3_aa: ASKKIQGAAPGYT; j_call: TRBJ1-2; clone_size: NA; v_call: TRBV19
cdr3_aa: ASSRGQNTGELF; j_call: TRBJ2-2; clone_size: NA; v_call: TRBV4-1
cdr3_aa: ASSKGEGSGNSPLH; j_call: TRBJ1-6; clone_size: NA; v_call: TRBV19
cdr3_aa: ASSQDAGYGYT; j_call: TRBJ1-2; clone_size: NA; v_call: TRBV4-2
cdr3_aa: ASSSSTSGTGYT; j_call: TRBJ1-2; clone_size: NA; v_call: TRBV18
cdr3_aa: ATSGGNFNSDTQY; j_call: TRBJ2-3; clone_size: NA; v_call: TRBV19
cdr3_aa: ASSRTVPGYSNQPQH; j_call: TRBJ1-5; clone_size: NA; v_call: TRBV27
cdr3_aa: ASSSRGGGKNEQF; j_call: TRBJ2-1; clone_size: NA; v_call: TRBV5-1
cdr3_aa: SASRFPGISYEQY; j_call: TRBJ2-7; clone_size: NA; v_call: TRBV20-1
cdr3_aa: ASSGRSGSGNTIY; j_call: TRBJ1-3; clone_size: once; v_call: TRBV7-9
cdr3_aa: ASSLRTGGEDT; j_call: TRBJ1-2; clone_size: NA; v_call: TRBV7-8
cdr3_aa: ASSEEGGRNIQY; j_call: TRBJ2-4; clone_size: NA; v_call: TRBV2
cdr3_aa: ASRPSGANVLT; j_call: TRBJ2-6; clone_size: NA; v_call: TRBV6-5
cdr3_aa: ASSSSAKPQH; j_call: TRBJ1-5; clone_size: NA; v_call: TRBV28
cdr3_aa: ASSIDWRTGGTDTQY; j_call: TRBJ2-3; clone_size: NA; v_call: TRBV19
cdr3_aa: ATSSIQGWGSDEQY; j_call: TRBJ2-7; clone_size: NA; v_call: TRBV15
cdr3_aa: ASSLTRARGTEAF; j_call: TRBJ1-1; clone_size: NA; v_call: TRBV7-2
cdr3_aa: ASSWDRGSEQY; j_call: TRBJ2-7; clone_size: NA; v_call: TRBV7-9
cdr3_aa: ASSPGETYGYT; j_call: TRBJ1-2; clone_size: few; v_call: TRBV18
cdr3_aa: ASSSAGLASHEQY; j_call: TRBJ2-7; clone_size: NA; v_call: TRBV19
cdr3_aa: ASSQDPRVSTDTQY; j_call: TRBJ2-3; clone_size: NA; v_call: TRBV4-1
cdr3_aa: ASSSAGFTLNTEAF; j_call: TRBJ1-1; clone_size: NA; v_call: TRBV6-5
cdr3_aa: ASSSYNTDTQY; j_call: TRBJ2-3; clone_size: NA; v_call: TRBV7-9
cdr3_aa: ASSLAGPTREQY; j_call: TRBJ2-7; clone_size: NA; v_call: TRBV6-6
cdr3_aa: ASMVQGSYNSPLH; j_call: TRBJ1-6; clone_size: few; v_call: TRBV27
cdr3_aa: ASSLWQNYEQY; j_call: TRBJ2-7; clone_size: NA; v_call: TRBV5-6
cdr3_aa: ASSLSGEAF; j_call: TRBJ1-1; clone_size: NA; v_call: TRBV5-1
cdr3_aa: SVGTGYEQY; j_call: TRBJ2-7; clone_size: many; v_call: TRBV29-1
cdr3_aa: ASTPPGLALDEQF; j_call: TRBJ2-1; clone_size: NA; v_call: TRBV6-5
cdr3_aa: ASSAGVAGNTIY; j_call: TRBJ1-3; clone_size: NA; v_call: TRBV7-9
cdr3_aa: ASSQGPGHYGYT; j_call: TRBJ1-2; clone_size: NA; v_call: TRBV3-1/TRBV3-2
cdr3_aa: ASSQSRTNYGYT; j_call: TRBJ1-2; clone_size: few; v_call: TRBV4-2
cdr3_aa: ASTRDTGNEQF; j_call: TRBJ2-1; clone_size: few; v_call: TRBV12-3/TRBV12-4
cdr3_aa: ASSIALSSYNSPLH; j_call: TRBJ1-6; clone_size: once; v_call: TRBV21-1
cdr3_aa: ASSRWAYEQY; j_call: TRBJ2-7; clone_size: NA; v_call: TRBV5-6
cdr3_aa: ASSVGQGNKPNQPQH; j_call: TRBJ1-5; clone_size: NA; v_call: TRBV2
cdr3_aa: ASSERGGQYGSYGYT; j_call: TRBJ1-2; clone_size: NA; v_call: TRBV2
cdr3_aa: ASSLTSINEQF; j_call: TRBJ2-1; clone_size: NA; v_call: TRBV7-9
cdr3_aa: ASSYPTVFAGENTEAF; j_call: TRBJ1-1; clone_size: NA; v_call: TRBV6-2/TRBV6-3
cdr3_aa: ASSPVNRANYGYT; j_call: TRBJ1-2; clone_size: NA; v_call: TRBV28
cdr3_aa: ASSVRNGTRDDYAPYQETQY; j_call: TRBJ2-5; clone_size: NA; v_call: TRBV9
cdr3_aa: ASSESGRQYGYT; j_call: TRBJ1-2; clone_size: NA; v_call: TRBV25-1